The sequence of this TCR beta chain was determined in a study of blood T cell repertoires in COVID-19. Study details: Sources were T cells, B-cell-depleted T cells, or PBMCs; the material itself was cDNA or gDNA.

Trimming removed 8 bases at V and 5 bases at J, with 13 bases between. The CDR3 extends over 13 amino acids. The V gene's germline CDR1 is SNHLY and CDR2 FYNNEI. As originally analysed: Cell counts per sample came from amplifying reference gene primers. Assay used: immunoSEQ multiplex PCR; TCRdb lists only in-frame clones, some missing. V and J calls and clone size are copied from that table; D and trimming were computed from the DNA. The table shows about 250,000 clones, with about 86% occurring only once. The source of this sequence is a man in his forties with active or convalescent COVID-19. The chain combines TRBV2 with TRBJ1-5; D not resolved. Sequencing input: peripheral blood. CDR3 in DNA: TGTGCCAGCGCGGGTCGGAGGGATCAGCCCCAGCATTTT. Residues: CASAGRRDQPQHF.